The 14 T cell receptor beta chains below all came from one sample that was sequenced in a study of blood T cell repertoires in COVID-19. Assay used: immunoSEQ multiplex PCR; TCRdb lists only in-frame clones, some missing. There are about 180,000 clones in the sample; 85% to 90% occur only once, and about 6.3% lies in the top ten. The material sequenced was PBMCs or T cells enriched from blood (not recorded which). These receptors were collected from a man between 40 and 49 years old who had recovered from COVID-19.

The V gene is TRBV5-4, the J gene TRBJ2-3, with D maybe TRBD2 (6 bases). V lost 5 bases, J lost 2 bases, and 12 bases lay in between. Per germline, CDR1 SGHNT and CDR2 YYREEE (reference sequence). The CDR3 is 14 amino acids. The CDR3: CASSTGLITDTQYF. CDR3 DNA: TGTGCCAGCAGTACGGGACTCATCACAGATACGCAGTATTTT.

The chain links TRBV2 to TRBJ1-4, with a tentative D call TRBD1 (6 bases). The CDR3 has 12 residues. V was pared by 6 bases and J by 13 bases, with 15 bases between. Germline V gene sequence: CDR1 SNHLY, CDR2 FYNNEI. CDR3: CASSAGVVGLFF. CDR3 nucleotide sequence: TGTGCCAGCAGCGCAGGGGTAGTCGGACTGTTTTTT.

This chain links TRBV11-3 with TRBJ1-3, with D possibly TRBD1 on 6 matching bases. This CDR3 is 14 amino acids long. The germline V gene encodes CDR1 SGHNT and CDR2 YENEEA. V was trimmed by 3 bases and J by 4 bases, leaving 10 bases between them. The CDR3 loop reads CASSFSGVGNTIYF. For the CDR3, the DNA is TGTGCCAGCAGCTTCTCAGGGGTCGGAAACACCATATATTTT.

Only a few counts were recorded for this clone. DNA for the CDR3: TGTGCCTGGGGAGGTGGGGCACAGCCCCAGCATTTT. Translating gives CAWGGGAQPQHF. The V and J genes are TRBV30 and TRBJ1-5, with D possibly TRBD1 on 5 matching bases. Trimming shortened V by 5 bases and J by 7 bases, and 12 bases separated the two germline ends. Germline assignment: CDR1 GTSNPN and CDR2 SVGIG (reference sequence). The CDR3 covers 12 residues.

The chain joins TRBV2 to TRBJ1-5; 9 bases map to TRBD1. Germline V gene data show CDR1 as SNHLY and CDR2 as FYNNEI. The CDR3 runs 16 residues. V shed 2 bases, J shed 2 bases, and the junction held 4 bases outside the gene matches. The CDR3 nucleotides are TGTGCCAGCAGTGAAATACAGGGGGCAGGCAATCAGCCCCAGCATTTT. It codes for CASSEIQGAGNQPQHF.

This chain connects TRBV29-1 to TRBJ2-3; a possible D gene is TRBD1 (5 bases). The CDR3 length is 14 residues. Trimming left V 5 bases short and J 6 bases short, with 18 bases between. The germline gives CDR1 SQVTM, CDR2 ANQGSEA. DNA of the CDR3: TGCAGCGTTCGTATGCTTGGAAACAGGGATACGCAGTATTTT. This gives the protein CSVRMLGNRDTQYF.

The CDR3 DNA sequence: TGTGCCAGCAGCCACGGACTAGTTGGCTACAATGAGCAGTTCTTC. This encodes CASSHGLVGYNEQFF. The rearrangement links TRBV5-4 to TRBJ2-1, with 7 bases aligning to TRBD2. Losses at the gene ends were 4 bases for V and 3 bases for J; bases not matched to a gene: 7. Germline loops: CDR1 SGHNT, CDR2 YYREEE (reference sequence). This CDR3 has 15 amino acids.

The genes are TRBV2 and TRBJ2-5; D might be TRBD2 (7 bases). Germline CDR1 is SNHLY and CDR2 is FYNNEI. The germline V and J ends were trimmed by 8 bases and 5 bases, with 15 bases remaining between them. The CDR3 runs 13 residues. CDR3 coding DNA: TGTGCCAGCTTGGACGGGGGGCGGGAGACCCAGTACTTC. Protein product: CASLDGGRETQYF.

For the CDR3, the DNA is TGTGCCAGCAGCAAAAAAGGCGGTGGGGCGGACACTGAAGCTTTCTTT. Translation gives CASSKKGGGADTEAFF. V usage is TRBV7-3 and J usage is TRBJ1-1, with a possible D match to TRBD1 (5 bases). Trimming cost V 5 bases and J 3 bases, with 19 bases left between them. Germline V gene lookup returns CDR1 SGHTA and CDR2 FQGTGA. The CDR3 is 16 residues long. Together with reference TRBV7-3 and TRBJ1-1, the CDR3 gives the full variable domain: GAGVSQTPSNKVTEKGKYVELRCDPISGHTALYWYRQSLGQGPEFLIYFQGTGAADDSGLPNDRFFAVRPEGSVSTLKIQRTERGDSAVYLCASSKKGGGADTEAFFGQGTRLTVV.

The chain has TRBV6-5 and TRBJ2-7; a weak D match, TRBD2 (6 bases). Looked up from germline, CDR1 is MNHEY and CDR2 is SVGAGI. This CDR3 contains 11 residues. V lost 11 bases and J 3 bases, leaving 11 bases between the germline ends. The CDR3 loop reads CAVRGFYEQYF. The CDR3 nucleotides are TGTGCCGTCCGGGGGTTCTACGAGCAGTACTTC.

The chain is built from TRBV7-2 and TRBJ2-7, with 10 bases aligning to TRBD2. Losses at the gene ends were 2 bases for V and 6 bases for J; bases not matched to a gene: 7. Germline assignment: CDR1 SGHTA and CDR2 FQGNSA. This CDR3 has 15 amino acids. In DNA form, the CDR3 reads TGTGCCAGCAGCTTAATGCTAGCGGGAGTGCGCGAGCAGTACTTC. Translating gives CASSLMLAGVREQYF.

The V and J genes are TRBV7-8 and TRBJ1-4; D gene uncertain. Trimming took off 1 base at V and 6 bases at J, with 9 bases between the two ends. CDR3 length: 14 amino acids. Germline V gene sequence: CDR1 SGHVS, CDR2 FQNEAQ. CDR3 loop: CASSLGGGHEKLFF. The CDR3 coding sequence is TGTGCCAGCAGCTTAGGGGGAGGACATGAAAAACTGTTTTTT.

The V call is TRBV28, the J call TRBJ1-6; D gene unclear. CDR3 length: 13 amino acids. The V end lost 8 bases, the J end lost 5 bases, and 10 bases lay between the germline ends. Germline CDR1 reads MDHEN; CDR2 reads SYDVKM. CDR3 nucleotide sequence: TGTGCCAGCGGGCGGACTGATAATTCACCCCTCCACTTT. Its protein product is CASGRTDNSPLHF.

J is TRBJ1-2 and V is TRBV30, with TRBD1 matching 9 bases. Germline V gene lookup returns CDR1 GTSNPN and CDR2 SVGIG (reference sequence). The CDR3 is 16 amino acids. The trim removed 5 bases at V and 3 bases at J, leaving 13 bases unmatched. The CDR3 loop reads CAWADTTGGRDYGYTF. CDR3 sequence (DNA): TGTGCCTGGGCAGATACCACAGGGGGCAGGGACTATGGCTACACCTTC.